These T cell receptor beta chains were read from a single sample in a study of blood T cell repertoires in COVID-19. The method was immunoSEQ multiplex PCR; TCRdb's version includes in-frame clones alone and lacks a portion of them. The sample contains some 50,000 clones, approximately 80% of which appear only once. The sample consisted of peripheral blood. The receptors here all came from a human donor with active or convalescent COVID-19. The donor label of this sample is uncertain. CDR3s include the opening cysteine and the closing phenylalanine or tryptophan. The D gene is left open where the match is weak. A clone size is listed for some rows: how often the clone was seen (once, few, many), or a class if it is expanded.

j_gene: TRBJ2-1
d_gene: TRBD2
abundance: .
v_gene: TRBV25-1
CDR3nt: TGTGCCAGCAGCGTTGCTGGGGGGGGTAATGAGCAGTTCTTC
CDR3aa: CASSVAGGGNEQFF

j_gene: TRBJ2-6
d_gene: TRBD1
abundance: .
v_gene: TRBV28
CDR3nt: TGTGCCAGCAGTTTATACACAGGGGCTGGGGCCAACGTCCTGACTTTC
CDR3aa: CASSLYTGAGANVLTF

j_gene: TRBJ2-7
d_gene: .
abundance: .
v_gene: TRBV7-2
CDR3nt: TGTGCCAGCACCGCCCCCCGGGACTCTAGGGTGCAGTACTTC
CDR3aa: CASTAPRDSRVQYF

j_gene: TRBJ1-2
d_gene: .
abundance: few
v_gene: TRBV5-6
CDR3nt: TGTGCCAGCAGAGTTACAGGGATCTATGGCTACACCTTC
CDR3aa: CASRVTGIYGYTF

j_gene: TRBJ1-6
d_gene: .
abundance: .
v_gene: TRBV10-3
CDR3nt: TGTGCCATCACCGGCGGGACGACTAATTCACCCCTCCACTTT
CDR3aa: CAITGGTTNSPLHF

j_gene: TRBJ1-3
d_gene: .
abundance: .
v_gene: TRBV5-4
CDR3nt: TGTGCCAGCAGCTTGGAGGGGCTAGGAAACACCATATATTTT
CDR3aa: CASSLEGLGNTIYF

j_gene: TRBJ1-4
d_gene: TRBD1
abundance: .
v_gene: TRBV5-4
CDR3nt: TGTGCCAGCAGCTTTGATGGACAGGGGGGACTGTTTTTT
CDR3aa: CASSFDGQGGLFF

j_gene: TRBJ1-4
d_gene: .
abundance: .
v_gene: TRBV5-1
CDR3nt: TGCGCCAGCAGCTTGGGTACAGCAACTAATGAAAAACTGTTTTTT
CDR3aa: CASSLGTATNEKLFF

j_gene: TRBJ2-3
d_gene: .
abundance: .
v_gene: TRBV25-1
CDR3nt: TGTGCCAGCAGCGACGGGACTGGCGCCCCCGGGGATACGCAGTATTTT
CDR3aa: CASSDGTGAPGDTQYF

j_gene: TRBJ1-2
d_gene: .
abundance: .
v_gene: TRBV5-1
CDR3nt: TGCGCCAGCAGCCCCACTAAGGCCTATGGCTACACCTTC
CDR3aa: CASSPTKAYGYTF

j_gene: TRBJ2-7
d_gene: TRBD2
abundance: .
v_gene: TRBV13
CDR3nt: TGTGCCAGCAGCCTAACCATGGGACTAGCGGCGACCTACGAGCAGTACTTC
CDR3aa: CASSLTMGLAATYEQYF

j_gene: TRBJ2-1
d_gene: TRBD2
abundance: .
v_gene: TRBV4-1
CDR3nt: TGCGCCAGCAGCCACCCTAAGTGGGCATCTGGCGGGAGGGGGGGTGAGCAGTTCTTC
CDR3aa: CASSHPKWASGGRGGEQFF

j_gene: TRBJ2-7
d_gene: TRBD1
abundance: .
v_gene: TRBV7-2
CDR3nt: TGTGCCAGCAGCGCGGACAGGGGGCCCTACGAGCAGTACTTC
CDR3aa: CASSADRGPYEQYF

j_gene: TRBJ2-3
d_gene: .
abundance: .
v_gene: TRBV6-5
CDR3nt: TGTGCCAGCAGTTACTCGCACAGGGCGGAGGATACGCAGTATTTT
CDR3aa: CASSYSHRAEDTQYF

j_gene: TRBJ2-3
d_gene: TRBD2
abundance: .
v_gene: TRBV9
CDR3nt: TGTGCCAGCAGTGAGACTAGCGGCCTTCGGGATACGCAGTATTTT
CDR3aa: CASSETSGLRDTQYF

j_gene: TRBJ2-2
d_gene: .
abundance: .
v_gene: TRBV10-3
CDR3nt: TGTGCCTCTAGGGCGGAGCGGGCGAACACCGGGGAGCTGTTTTTT
CDR3aa: CASRAERANTGELFF

j_gene: TRBJ1-5
d_gene: .
abundance: few
v_gene: TRBV7-9
CDR3nt: TGTGCCAGCAGCTTAGGGGAGGGTACCGAAGTCAATTTT
CDR3aa: CASSLGEGTEVNF

j_gene: TRBJ2-2
d_gene: TRBD1
abundance: .
v_gene: TRBV7-2
CDR3nt: TGTGCCAGCAGTCCAAGGACAGGGACGGTCAGCGGGGAGCTGTTTTTT
CDR3aa: CASSPRTGTVSGELFF

j_gene: TRBJ1-1
d_gene: .
abundance: .
v_gene: TRBV11-1
CDR3nt: TGTGCCAGCAGCTCCAGGCGTAACACTGAAGCTTTCTTT
CDR3aa: CASSSRRNTEAFF

j_gene: TRBJ1-5
d_gene: .
abundance: .
v_gene: TRBV19
CDR3nt: TGTGCCAGTAGTTTCGACAACAATCAGCCCCAGCATTTT
CDR3aa: CASSFDNNQPQHF

j_gene: TRBJ1-6
d_gene: .
abundance: .
v_gene: TRBV28
CDR3nt: TGTGCCAGCAGTACAAGCCCGATCGGGAATTCACCCCTCCACTTT
CDR3aa: CASSTSPIGNSPLHF

j_gene: TRBJ2-1
d_gene: TRBD2
abundance: .
v_gene: TRBV30
CDR3nt: TGTGCCTGGAGTGGTGGGGCTAGCGGGAGGGATGAGCAGTTCTTC
CDR3aa: CAWSGGASGRDEQFF

j_gene: TRBJ2-1
d_gene: TRBD1
abundance: .
v_gene: TRBV6-6
CDR3nt: TGTGCCAGCAGTCGGCCGGGACAGGACAATGAGCAGTTCTTC
CDR3aa: CASSRPGQDNEQFF

j_gene: TRBJ2-1
d_gene: .
abundance: .
v_gene: TRBV7-3
CDR3nt: TGTGCCAGCAGCTTAACGGCCGGGAGCCGGTATAATGAGCAGTTCTTC
CDR3aa: CASSLTAGSRYNEQFF

j_gene: TRBJ1-2
d_gene: TRBD1
abundance: .
v_gene: TRBV30
CDR3nt: TGTGCCCGGACGTCCGGGACAGGGGCCTCTTCGTTCGGCTACACCTTC
CDR3aa: CARTSGTGASSFGYTF

j_gene: TRBJ2-1
d_gene: TRBD2
abundance: .
v_gene: TRBV27
CDR3nt: TGTGCCAGCAGTTTAGGACTAGCGGGATCTGAGGAGCAGTTCTTC
CDR3aa: CASSLGLAGSEEQFF

j_gene: TRBJ1-4
d_gene: .
abundance: .
v_gene: TRBV28
CDR3nt: TGTGCCAGCAGTTCTCGTAGAGGGCAAAATGAAAAACTGTTTTTT
CDR3aa: CASSSRRGQNEKLFF

j_gene: TRBJ1-6
d_gene: .
abundance: once
v_gene: TRBV3-1/TRBV3-2
CDR3nt: TGTGCCAGCAGCCAAGTCGGGAATTCACCCCTCCACTTT
CDR3aa: CASSQVGNSPLHF

j_gene: TRBJ1-6
d_gene: .
abundance: .
v_gene: TRBV11-2
CDR3nt: TGTGCCAGCAGCATACCACAGGGAATTAACAATTCACCCCTCCACTTT
CDR3aa: CASSIPQGINNSPLHF

j_gene: TRBJ2-7
d_gene: TRBD2
abundance: few
v_gene: TRBV9
CDR3nt: TGTGCCAGCAGCCCAGGACTAGTCTACGAGCAGTACTTC
CDR3aa: CASSPGLVYEQYF

j_gene: TRBJ2-1
d_gene: TRBD1
abundance: .
v_gene: TRBV11-1
CDR3nt: TGTGCCAGCAGCTTAGAAGGGGGACAGGGGTACAATGAGCAGTTCTTC
CDR3aa: CASSLEGGQGYNEQFF

j_gene: TRBJ2-5
d_gene: .
abundance: .
v_gene: TRBV5-1
CDR3nt: TGCGCCAGCAGCCCGTCGCCGGACCAAGAGACCCAGTACTTC
CDR3aa: CASSPSPDQETQYF

j_gene: TRBJ1-1
d_gene: .
abundance: .
v_gene: TRBV15
CDR3nt: TGTGCCACCCTAGCCCTGGGGGGGCTGCATACTGAAGCTTTCTTT
CDR3aa: CATLALGGLHTEAFF

j_gene: TRBJ1-4
d_gene: .
abundance: .
v_gene: TRBV11-2
CDR3nt: TGTGCCAGCAGCTTAGTTAGTGAAAAACTGTTTTTT
CDR3aa: CASSLVSEKLFF

j_gene: TRBJ1-2
d_gene: TRBD1
abundance: .
v_gene: TRBV5-1
CDR3nt: TGCGCCAGCAGCTCAGGGGGACTAGACTATGGCTACACCTTC
CDR3aa: CASSSGGLDYGYTF

j_gene: TRBJ2-7
d_gene: .
abundance: few
v_gene: TRBV11-2
CDR3nt: TGTGCCAGCATGAGGGGGTTTAGCTCCTACGAGCAGTACTTC
CDR3aa: CASMRGFSSYEQYF

j_gene: TRBJ2-3
d_gene: .
abundance: .
v_gene: TRBV6-4
CDR3nt: TGTGCCAGCAGCCAGCGACTTAGCACAGATACGCAGTATTTT
CDR3aa: CASSQRLSTDTQYF

j_gene: TRBJ1-1
d_gene: TRBD1
abundance: .
v_gene: TRBV28
CDR3nt: TGTGCCAGCAGTTTGGGACAGGCTTTATCCTGGGCTTTCTTT
CDR3aa: CASSLGQALSWAFF

j_gene: TRBJ2-7
d_gene: .
abundance: .
v_gene: TRBV24-1
CDR3nt: TGTGCCACCAGTGGGGACACCACCTACGAGCAGTACTTC
CDR3aa: CATSGDTTYEQYF

j_gene: TRBJ2-5
d_gene: .
abundance: .
v_gene: TRBV3-1/TRBV3-2
CDR3nt: TGTGCCAGCAGCCAAGTCAACAGGTTGATCAAGACCCAGTACTTC
CDR3aa: CASSQVNRLIKTQYF

j_gene: TRBJ1-3
d_gene: .
abundance: few
v_gene: TRBV5-4
CDR3nt: TGTGCCAGCAGCACAGGAAACACCATATATTTT
CDR3aa: CASSTGNTIYF

j_gene: TRBJ1-4
d_gene: .
abundance: .
v_gene: TRBV10-3
CDR3nt: TGTGCCATCAGTGAGTCGCAGGCAGTGGCACTGTTTTTT
CDR3aa: CAISESQAVALFF

j_gene: TRBJ2-3
d_gene: .
abundance: .
v_gene: TRBV19
CDR3nt: TGTGCCAGTAGTATAGGCGGCACAGATACGCAGTATTTT
CDR3aa: CASSIGGTDTQYF

j_gene: TRBJ2-2
d_gene: .
abundance: .
v_gene: TRBV6-2/TRBV6-3
CDR3nt: TGTGCCAGCAGTTACGGGCTAGCAGTTAACACCGGGGAGCTGTTTTTT
CDR3aa: CASSYGLAVNTGELFF

j_gene: TRBJ1-5
d_gene: .
abundance: .
v_gene: TRBV9
CDR3nt: TGTGCCAGCAGCGTAGAGCAGGGTGGTCAGCCCCAGCATTTT
CDR3aa: CASSVEQGGQPQHF

j_gene: TRBJ2-1
d_gene: TRBD2
abundance: .
v_gene: TRBV2
CDR3nt: TGTGCCAGCAGTGTCGGACTAGCGGCGGACAATGAGCAGTTCTTC
CDR3aa: CASSVGLAADNEQFF